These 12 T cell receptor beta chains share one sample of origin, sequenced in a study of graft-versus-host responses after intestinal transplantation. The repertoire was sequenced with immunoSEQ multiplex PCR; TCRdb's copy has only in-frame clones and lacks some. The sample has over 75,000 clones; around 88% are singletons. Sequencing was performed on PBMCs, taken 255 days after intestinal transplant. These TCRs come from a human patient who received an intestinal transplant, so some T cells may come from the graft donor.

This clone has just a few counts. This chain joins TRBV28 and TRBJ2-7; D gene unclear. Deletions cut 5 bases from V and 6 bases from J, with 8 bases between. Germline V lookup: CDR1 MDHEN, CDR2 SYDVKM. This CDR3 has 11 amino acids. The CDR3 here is CASSRRLEQYF. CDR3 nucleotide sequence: TGTGCCAGCAGTCGACGCCTCGAGCAGTACTTC.

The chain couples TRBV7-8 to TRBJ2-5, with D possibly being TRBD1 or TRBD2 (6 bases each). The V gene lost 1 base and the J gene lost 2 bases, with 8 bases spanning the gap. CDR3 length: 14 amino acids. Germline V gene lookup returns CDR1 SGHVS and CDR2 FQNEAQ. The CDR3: CASSLEGGQETQYF. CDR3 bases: TGTGCCAGCAGCTTAGAGGGGGGACAAGAGACCCAGTACTTC.

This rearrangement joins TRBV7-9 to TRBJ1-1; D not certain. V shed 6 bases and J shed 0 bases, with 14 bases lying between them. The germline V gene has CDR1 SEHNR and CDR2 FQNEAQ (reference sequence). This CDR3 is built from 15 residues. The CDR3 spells CASRGGLEMNTEAFF. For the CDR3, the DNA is TGTGCCAGCAGGGGAGGGCTAGAGATGAACACTGAAGCTTTCTTT.

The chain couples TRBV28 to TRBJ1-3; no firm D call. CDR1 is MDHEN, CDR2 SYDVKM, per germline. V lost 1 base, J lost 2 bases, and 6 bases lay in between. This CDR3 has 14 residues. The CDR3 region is CASSLFSPGNTIYF. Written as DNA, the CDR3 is TGTGCCAGCAGTTTATTTAGTCCTGGAAACACCATATATTTT. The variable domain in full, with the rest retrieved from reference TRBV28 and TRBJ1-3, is DVKVTQSSRYLVKRTGEKVFLECVQDMDHENMFWYRQDPGLGLRLIYFSYDVKMKEKGDIPEGYSVSREKKERFSLILESASTNQTSMYLCASSLFSPGNTIYFGEGSWLTVV.

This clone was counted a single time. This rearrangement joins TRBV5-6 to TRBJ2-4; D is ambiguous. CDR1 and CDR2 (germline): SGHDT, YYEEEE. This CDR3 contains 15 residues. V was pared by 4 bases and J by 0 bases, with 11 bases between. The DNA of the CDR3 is TGTGCCAGCAGCCCATCCCTGCTAGCCAAAAACATTCAGTACTTC. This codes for CASSPSLLAKNIQYF.

Here the CDR3 reads CASSIGTYNEQFF. DNA for the CDR3: TGTGCCAGCAGCATAGGGACCTACAATGAGCAGTTCTTC. V usage is TRBV9 and J usage is TRBJ2-1; D gene unclear. Germline values: CDR1 SGDLS, CDR2 YYNGEE. The CDR3 extends over 13 amino acids. Trimming stripped 4 bases from V and 2 bases from J, with 7 bases between.

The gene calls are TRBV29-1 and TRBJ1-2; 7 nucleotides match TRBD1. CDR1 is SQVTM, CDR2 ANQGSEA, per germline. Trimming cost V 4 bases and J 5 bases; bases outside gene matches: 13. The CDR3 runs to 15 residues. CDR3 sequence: CSVGWSGDSGYGYTF. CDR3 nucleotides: TGCAGCGTTGGCTGGAGTGGGGACAGTGGTTATGGCTACACCTTC. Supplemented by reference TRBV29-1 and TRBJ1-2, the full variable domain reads SAVISQKPSRDICQRGTSLTIQCQVDSQVTMMFWYRQQPGQSLTLIATANQGSEATYESGFVIDKFPISRPNLTFSTLTVSNMSPEDSSIYLCSVGWSGDSGYGYTFGSGTRLTVV.

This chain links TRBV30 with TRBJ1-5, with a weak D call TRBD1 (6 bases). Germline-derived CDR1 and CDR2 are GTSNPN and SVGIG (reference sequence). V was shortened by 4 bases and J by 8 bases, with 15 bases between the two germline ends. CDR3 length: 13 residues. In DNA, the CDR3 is TGTGCCTGGAACAGGGCCCGGACGGAGCCCCAGCATTTT. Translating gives CAWNRARTEPQHF.

The CDR3 DNA sequence: TGTGCCAGCAGTTTATTGGGGAACAATCAGCCCCAGCATTTT. It is translated as CASSLLGNNQPQHF. The chain has TRBV28 and TRBJ1-5; D remains ambiguous. The CDR3 runs 14 residues. Trimming stripped 1 base from V and 3 bases from J, with 7 bases between. Germline V gene sequence: CDR1 MDHEN, CDR2 SYDVKM.

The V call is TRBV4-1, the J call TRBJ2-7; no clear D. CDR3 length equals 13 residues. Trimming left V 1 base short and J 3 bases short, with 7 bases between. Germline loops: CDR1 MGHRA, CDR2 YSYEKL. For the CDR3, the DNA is TGCGCCAGCAGCCAAGTTCCAATCTACGAGCAGTACTTC. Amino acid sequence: CASSQVPIYEQYF.

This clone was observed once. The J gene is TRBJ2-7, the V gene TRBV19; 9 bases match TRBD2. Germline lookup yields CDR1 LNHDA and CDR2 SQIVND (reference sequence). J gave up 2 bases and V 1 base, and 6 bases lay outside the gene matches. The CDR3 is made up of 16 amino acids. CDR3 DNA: TGTGCCAGTAGTATAGGGGCCGGCGGGAGGGCCTACGAGCAGTACTTC. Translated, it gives CASSIGAGGRAYEQYF.

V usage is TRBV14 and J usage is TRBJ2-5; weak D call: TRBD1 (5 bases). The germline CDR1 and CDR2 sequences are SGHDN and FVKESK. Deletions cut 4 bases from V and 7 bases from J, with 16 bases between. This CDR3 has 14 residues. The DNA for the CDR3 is TGTGCCAGCAGCCCAACAGGCCCCGTCGGGACCCAGTACTTC. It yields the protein CASSPTGPVGTQYF.